This TCR beta chain was recovered during a study of blood T cell repertoires in COVID-19. Background on the study: T cells, B-cell-depleted T cells, or PBMCs supplied cDNA or gDNA.

Seattle patients were enrolled while actively infected and followed longitudinally. This clone was detected only a few times. Assay used: immunoSEQ multiplex PCR; TCRdb lists only in-frame clones, some missing. The sample lists some 260,000 clones, roughly 88% occurring once. V dropped 5 bases and J dropped 12; count of bases not matched to a gene: 4. The CDR3 is 12 amino acids. CDR1 is MNHEY, CDR2 SVGAGI, per germline. The chain employs TRBV6-5 and TRBJ1-6; the match to TRBD1 covers 7 bases. Material for sequencing was peripheral blood. The receptor was isolated from a woman in her seventies with COVID-19, enrolled during active disease. The CDR3 loop is CASSPDREPLHF. The CDR3 coding sequence is TGTGCCAGCAGTCCTGACAGGGAACCCCTCCACTTT.